The 28 T cell receptor beta chains listed next were all sequenced from one sample in a study of blood T cell repertoires in COVID-19. Data came from immunoSEQ multiplex PCR; TCRdb stores just in-frame clones and leaves some out. The table has approximately 75,000 clones, 75% to 90% seen once. Sequenced input: peripheral blood. These receptor sequences come from a man aged 50 to 59 with COVID-19, enrolled during active disease.

This clone was found a few times. The chain employs TRBV6-1 and TRBJ1-4; tentative D call: TRBD1 (5 bases). V lost 1 base, J lost 2 bases, and 8 bases lay in between. Germline CDR1 is MNHNS and CDR2 is SASEGT. The CDR3 has 15 amino acids. DNA of the CDR3: TGTGCCAGCAGTGAAGGCGGGGGGACTAATGAAAAACTGTTTTTT. Translation: CASSEGGGTNEKLFF.

The V call is TRBV9, the J call TRBJ2-3; 7 bases are shared with TRBD2. This CDR3 is 17 amino acids long. The junction had 16 bases not matched to a gene; V was cut back by 4 bases and J by 5 bases. The germline V gene has CDR1 SGDLS and CDR2 YYNGEE. The CDR3 reads CASSTDSPQSSGDTQYF. The CDR3 DNA reads as TGTGCCAGCAGCACTGACTCTCCCCAGTCTAGCGGAGATACGCAGTATTTT.

The chain recombines TRBV10-3 with TRBJ2-3; 8 bases are a match to TRBD2. Germline CDR1 and CDR2: ENHRY and SYGVKD. This CDR3 contains 15 residues. Unmatched junction bases numbered 5, after V lost 6 bases and J lost 0 bases. The CDR3 DNA follows: TGTGCCATCAGGACTAGCGCCACTAGCACAGATACGCAGTATTTT. As protein: CAIRTSATSTDTQYF.

V is TRBV3-1 (or the pseudogene TRBV3-2) and J is TRBJ2-5; 14 bases agree with TRBD2. This CDR3 is 18 amino acids long. CDR1 and CDR2 from the germline V gene are LGHDT and YNNKEL (reference sequence). V shed 4 bases and J 5 bases; nucleotides not matched to a gene: 12. The CDR3 here is CASSRGLAGGPVFETQYF. The CDR3 region has the DNA TGTGCCAGCAGCCGAGGACTAGCGGGAGGCCCGGTATTCGAGACCCAGTACTTC.

The chain has TRBV29-1 and TRBJ2-2; D may be TRBD1 (5 bases). This CDR3 contains 12 residues. The V end lost 7 bases, the J end lost 6 bases, and 12 bases lay between the germline ends. Germline CDR1 is SQVTM and CDR2 is ANQGSEA. CDR3 sequence (DNA): TGCAGCGCCGATAGGGGTGCCGGGGAGCTGTTTTTT. Translating gives CSADRGAGELFF.

DNA for the CDR3: TGTGCCAGCAGCCCCGAAGAGATTTCCTACGAGCAGTACTTC. Its translation is CASSPEEISYEQYF. The rearrangement joins TRBV3-1 (or the pseudogene TRBV3-2) to TRBJ2-7; unclear D gene. V shed 4 bases and J shed 1 base, with 11 bases lying between them. Per germline, CDR1 LGHDT and CDR2 YNNKEL (reference sequence). CDR3 length: 14 amino acids.

The chain couples TRBV5-5 to TRBJ2-2; 7 bases are shared with TRBD2. The CDR3 is 15 amino acids. From germline, CDR1 is SGHKS and CDR2 YYEKEE (reference sequence). The trim removed 1 base at V and 4 bases at J, leaving 4 bases unmatched. CDR3: CASSLLLAATGELFF. The CDR3 DNA reads as TGTGCCAGCAGCTTGCTTCTAGCGGCCACCGGGGAGCTGTTTTTT.

This clone was counted a single time. The CDR3, as DNA: TGTGCCAGTAGCAGGAGGGGGGGGCTCATTGATGGCTACACCTTC. It specifies CASSRRGGLIDGYTF. The chain couples TRBV19 to TRBJ1-2; tentative D call: TRBD1 (6 bases). The CDR3 sequence is 15 residues long. Germline CDR1 LNHDA, CDR2 SQIVND (reference sequence). V lost 6 bases to trimming and J lost 6 bases, with 20 bases between them. Full variable domain (rest looked up from reference TRBV19 and TRBJ1-2): DGGITQSPKYLFRKEGQNVTLSCEQNLNHDAMYWYRQDPGQGLRLIYYSQIVNDFQKGDIAEGYSVSREKKESFPLTVTSAQKNPTAFYLCASSRRGGLIDGYTFGSGTRLTVV.

The chain uses TRBV11-3 and TRBJ2-7, with a weak D call TRBD1 (6 bases). The germline V gene has CDR1 SGHNT and CDR2 YENEEA. V was shortened by 5 bases and J by 3 bases, with 17 bases between the two germline ends. This CDR3 comprises 15 residues. DNA of the CDR3: TGTGCCAGCAGCCGAACCGGGACACCGAACTACGAGCAGTACTTC. This encodes CASSRTGTPNYEQYF.

J is TRBJ1-1 and V is TRBV4-3; D not resolved. Trimming removed 2 bases from V and 3 bases from J, with 13 bases in between. The germline gives CDR1 LGHNA, CDR2 YSLEER. This CDR3 comprises 15 residues. DNA for the CDR3: TGCGCCAGCAGCCAATCAAGTTTACCAGACACTGAAGCTTTCTTT. This sequence encodes CASSQSSLPDTEAFF.

The chain uses TRBV15 and TRBJ2-7, with TRBD2 matching 11 bases. Germline loops: CDR1 LNHNV, CDR2 YYDKDF (reference sequence). Trimming took 1 base from V and 1 from J; bases not matched to a gene: 3. The CDR3 is made up of 16 amino acids. The CDR3 nucleotides read TGTGCCACCAGCAGAGGCGGGACTAGCGGATCCTACGAGCAGTACTTC. Amino acids: CATSRGGTSGSYEQYF.

The chain has TRBV20-1 and TRBJ1-1; D gene unclear. The CDR3 runs 15 residues. Trimming left V 3 bases short and J 7 bases short, with 21 bases between. Germline V gene data show CDR1 as DFQATT and CDR2 as SNEGSKA (reference sequence). The CDR3 DNA reads as TGCAGTGCTAGTCGATCACGGTCCCAGGTCAGTGAAGCTTTCTTT. Translated: CSASRSRSQVSEAFF.

V and J are TRBV19 and TRBJ2-7; 9 positions match TRBD2. This CDR3 comprises 16 residues. V was clipped by 6 bases and J by 0 bases; unmatched bases: 9. Germline CDR1 LNHDA, CDR2 SQIVND (reference sequence). The CDR3, as DNA: TGTGCCAGTAGAAATCCCCAGCGGGAGGCCTCCTACGAGCAGTACTTC. It codes for CASRNPQREASYEQYF.

The genes are TRBV27 and TRBJ2-7, with 13 nucleotides matching TRBD2. The CDR3 has 14 residues. The germline V gene encodes CDR1 MNHEY and CDR2 SMNVEV (reference sequence). With V trimmed by 6 bases and J by 5 bases, 4 bases remained unmatched. This CDR3 reads CASRGLAGVHEQYF. The CDR3 coding sequence is TGTGCCAGCAGAGGACTAGCGGGAGTCCACGAGCAGTACTTC.

The chain uses TRBV27 and TRBJ2-2, with 7 bases lining up with TRBD2. The V gene's germline CDR1 is MNHEY and CDR2 SMNVEV (reference sequence). This CDR3 has 16 amino acids. Trimming took 2 bases from V and 1 from J; bases not matched to a gene: 4. The CDR3 DNA is TGTGCCAGCAGTTTACTGGCTAGCGGGAACACCGGGGAGCTGTTTTTT. It specifies CASSLLASGNTGELFF.

The genes are TRBV10-3 and TRBJ2-2, with D possibly TRBD2 on 6 matching bases. V was shortened by 3 bases and J by 5 bases, with 10 bases between the two germline ends. Per the germline V gene, CDR1 is ENHRY and CDR2 is SYGVKD. This CDR3 is built from 14 residues. CDR3 region: CAISDGGGTGELFF. For the CDR3, the DNA is TGTGCCATCAGTGACGGTGGGGGGACCGGGGAGCTGTTTTTT.

The chain joins TRBV28 to TRBJ1-6, with 7 bases identical to TRBD1. V trimming: 5 bases; J trimming: 15 bases; junction bases outside the gene matches: 13. From germline, CDR1 is MDHEN and CDR2 SYDVKM. The length of the CDR3 is 14 residues. The CDR3 loop is CASSLGTEGRFLHF. CDR3 nucleotide sequence: TGTGCCAGCAGTCTTGGGACAGAGGGAAGATTCCTCCACTTT.

V gene TRBV2 combines with J gene TRBJ1-5, with D possibly being TRBD1 (5 bases). The germline V gene has CDR1 SNHLY and CDR2 FYNNEI. Trimming cost V 2 bases and J 7 bases, with 21 bases left between them. CDR3 length: 17 residues. CDR3 nucleotide sequence: TGTGCCAGCAGTGAACGGGGGAACCCGGGGAAAAAACAGCCCCAGCATTTT. Translated, it gives CASSERGNPGKKQPQHF.

This chain joins TRBV6-6 and TRBJ2-5, with 8 bases aligning to TRBD2. This CDR3 is 15 amino acids long. Losses at the gene ends were 7 bases for V and 6 bases for J; bases not matched to a gene: 13. Germline assignment: CDR1 MNHNY and CDR2 SVGAGI (reference sequence). CDR3 region: CASTERRGAGQTQYF. The CDR3, as DNA: TGTGCCAGCACTGAGCGGCGGGGGGCCGGCCAGACCCAGTACTTC.

This clone has a handful of counts. CDR3 DNA sequence: TGTGCCACCAGTGATTTATCCGGCAATCAGCCCCAGCATTTT. Protein sequence: CATSDLSGNQPQHF. V is TRBV24-1 and J is TRBJ1-5; D is ambiguous. The CDR3 spans 14 residues. CDR1 and CDR2 (germline): KGHDR, SFDVKD. V was clipped by 1 base and J by 2 bases, with 5 bases between them.

The J gene is TRBJ2-2, the V gene TRBV5-1; 7 bases agree with TRBD2. Germline trimming cut 9 bases from V and 0 bases from J; bases unmatched to any gene: 8. Germline CDR1 SGHRS, CDR2 YFSETQ. This CDR3 region has 15 residues. The DNA for the CDR3 is TGCGCCACCCGGCTAGCGGTCCCGAACACCGGGGAGCTGTTTTTT. It is translated as CATRLAVPNTGELFF. Combining the CDR3 with reference TRBV5-1 and TRBJ2-2 gives the whole variable domain KAGVTQTPRYLIKTRGQQVTLSCSPISGHRSVSWYQQTPGQGLQFLFEYFSETQRNKGNFPGRFSGRQFSNSRSEMNVSTLELGDSALYLCATRLAVPNTGELFFGEGSRLTVL.

This clone was observed a handful of times. V and J are TRBV14 and TRBJ2-5, with 8 bases aligning to TRBD2. Trimming removed 3 bases from V and 5 bases from J; junction bases left unmatched: 11. Germline V gives CDR1 SGHDN, CDR2 FVKESK. This CDR3 is 16 amino acids long. The CDR3 coding sequence is TGTGCCAGCAGCCAGGTACTAGCGGTGGGGGGGGAGACCCAGTACTTC. It encodes CASSQVLAVGGETQYF.

This chain uses TRBV7-2 with TRBJ1-5, with D hard to call. The CDR3 contains 13 residues. V lost 1 base and J 8 bases, leaving 9 bases between the germline ends. Germline V gene sequence: CDR1 SGHTA, CDR2 FQGNSA. CDR3 region: CASSLGAVKPQHF. CDR3 coding DNA: TGTGCCAGCAGCTTAGGTGCGGTAAAGCCCCAGCATTTT.

The chain recombines TRBV19 with TRBJ2-2, with D possibly being TRBD1 (5 bases). The germline V gene has CDR1 LNHDA and CDR2 SQIVND (reference sequence). Trimming took 2 bases from V and 5 from J, leaving 12 bases between them. The CDR3 has 15 amino acids. The CDR3 loop is CASSILAGATGELFF. As DNA, the CDR3 is TGTGCCAGTAGTATATTGGCTGGGGCAACCGGGGAGCTGTTTTTT.

The CDR3 bases are TGTGCCAGCAGTTTAATCCCAGGACGGGAAGTATACGAGCAGTACTTC. The encoded protein is CASSLIPGREVYEQYF. The chain joins TRBV27 to TRBJ2-7; tentatively, D is TRBD2 (5 bases). This CDR3 has 16 amino acids. CDR1 is MNHEY and CDR2 is SMNVEV in the germline V gene (reference sequence). V gave up 2 bases and J gave up 4 bases, with 18 bases separating them.

The sample holds a few counts of this clone. The gene calls are TRBV7-8 and TRBJ2-7; possibly TRBD1 for D (6 bases). The germline CDR1 and CDR2 sequences are SGHVS and FQNEAQ. V was clipped by 5 bases and J by 5 bases, with 13 bases between them. This CDR3 has 13 residues. CDR3 residues: CASSPARGHEQYF. DNA for the CDR3: TGTGCCAGCAGCCCGGCCAGGGGCCACGAGCAGTACTTC.

The chain joins TRBV7-8 to TRBJ2-2, with D possibly TRBD1 on 6 matching bases. Trimming pared 0 bases from V and 7 bases from J, leaving 12 bases between. Germline CDR1 is SGHVS and CDR2 is FQNEAQ. The CDR3 runs 15 residues. CDR3 protein: CASSLAGTFSGELFF. CDR3 in DNA: TGTGCCAGCAGCTTAGCCGGGACATTTAGCGGGGAGCTGTTTTTT.

The rearrangement uses TRBV10-3 and TRBJ2-7, with TRBD1 matching over 9 bases. J lost 6 bases, V lost 3 bases, and 9 bases had no gene match. There are 15 residues in the CDR3. Germline V gene lookup returns CDR1 ENHRY and CDR2 SYGVKD. In DNA, the CDR3 is TGTGCCATCAGTGATGGGGGACAGGGATCGGTCGAGCAGTACTTC. Protein sequence: CAISDGGQGSVEQYF.